Listed below are T cell receptor beta chains from one sample, sequenced in a study of radiation and T cells in renal cell carcinoma. Method: immunoSEQ multiplex PCR; TCRdb's copy keeps in-frame clones and lacks some. The sample consists of around 99,000 clones, 75% to 85% of them appearing once. The input for sequencing was blood, taken from a patient whose treatment included radiotherapy and nephrectomy. These receptor sequences come from a man aged 55-75 years with renal cell carcinoma. The CDR3 runs from the conserved cysteine through the conserved F or W. D genes are given only for firm matches. The size field is filled for only some rows; it gives once, few, many or a size class.

>.|.|TRBV21-1|TRBJ2-1
CATEPEQFF
TGTGCCACCGAGCCCGAGCAGTTCTTC
>.|.|TRBV18|TRBJ1-3
CASSPSDSSGNTIYF
TGTGCCAGCTCACCATCCGACAGCTCTGGAAACACCATATATTTT
>few|.|TRBV5-1|TRBJ2-7
CASTLLEGASSEQYF
TGCGCCAGCACCCTTCTAGAAGGAGCATCCAGCGAGCAGTACTTC
>.|.|TRBV27|TRBJ2-5
CASSFHGQETQYF
TGTGCCAGCAGTTTCCACGGACAAGAGACCCAGTACTTC
>few|.|TRBV20-1|TRBJ1-2
CSAGDVMGYTF
TGCAGTGCGGGGGACGTAATGGGCTACACCTTC
>.|TRBD1|TRBV19|TRBJ2-7
CASSSYTGGQDEQYF
TGTGCCAGTAGTAGCTATACAGGGGGCCAGGACGAGCAGTACTTC
>once|.|TRBV25-1|TRBJ2-3
CAAGARSIDTQYF
TGTGCCGCTGGGGCTCGGTCGATAGATACGCAGTATTTT
>once|TRBD1|TRBV5-4|TRBJ2-2
CASSLQGAGELFF
TGTGCCAGCAGCTTACAGGGGGCCGGGGAGCTGTTTTTT
>.|.|TRBV7-2|TRBJ2-3
CASSLQGSDTQYF
TGTGCCAGCAGCTTACAGGGGAGCGATACGCAGTATTTT
>few|TRBD2|TRBV7-2|TRBJ2-4
CASSWTSGLAKNIQYF
TGTGCCAGCAGCTGGACTAGCGGGCTAGCCAAAAACATTCAGTACTTC
>.|TRBD2|TRBV27|TRBJ2-7
CASSVGGLASGTYEQYF
TGTGCCAGCAGTGTGGGGGGATTGGCTAGCGGGACCTACGAGCAGTACTTC
>.|.|TRBV5-8|TRBJ1-3
CASSLLGGGNTIYF
TGTGCCAGCAGCCTCCTGGGGGGCGGAAACACCATATATTTT
>.|.|TRBV7-9|TRBJ1-1
CASSSMRGDLSEAFF
TGTGCCAGCAGCTCCATGAGGGGCGATCTCTCTGAAGCTTTCTTT
>.|.|TRBV10-2|TRBJ2-7
CASSVQSYEQYF
TGCGCCAGCAGTGTACAGTCCTACGAGCAGTACTTC
>.|TRBD2|TRBV7-2|TRBJ2-1
CASSLIILAGSYNEQFF
TGTGCCAGCAGCTTAATAATACTAGCGGGCTCCTACAATGAGCAGTTCTTC
>.|TRBD1|TRBV5-1|TRBJ1-1
CASSTAQGGTEAFF
TGCGCCAGCAGCACCGCACAGGGGGGCACTGAAGCTTTCTTT
>once|.|TRBV7-8|TRBJ2-1
CASSLLGLSFTEQFF
TGTGCCAGCAGCTTATTGGGCTTATCGTTCACTGAGCAGTTCTTC
>.|.|TRBV7-2|TRBJ1-1
CASSLEGGMNTEAFF
TGTGCCAGCAGCTTAGAGGGGGGTATGAACACTGAAGCTTTCTTT
>.|.|TRBV27|TRBJ1-5
CASSLMWGQAEGQPQHF
TGTGCCAGCAGTTTAATGTGGGGCCAGGCCGAGGGTCAGCCCCAGCATTTT
>.|TRBD2|TRBV7-2|TRBJ2-7
CASSWRAGGMYEQYF
TGTGCCAGCAGCTGGCGAGCGGGAGGAATGTACGAGCAGTACTTC
>.|TRBD2|TRBV9|TRBJ2-3
CASSATTSAPPGDTQYF
TGTGCCAGCAGCGCTACAACTAGCGCCCCCCCCGGAGATACGCAGTATTTT
>once|.|TRBV2|TRBJ1-2
CASSDQVPLWHTF
TGTGCCAGCAGTGACCAGGTCCCGTTGTGGCACACCTTC
>.|.|TRBV6-1|TRBJ1-1
CASSEQGNTEAFF
TGTGCCAGCAGCGAACAGGGGAACACTGAAGCTTTCTTT
>.|.|TRBV2|TRBJ2-7
CASSAGDTSSYEQYF
TGTGCCAGCAGTGCCGGGGACACAAGCTCCTACGAGCAGTACTTC
>.|TRBD1|TRBV6-1|TRBJ2-3
CASSDWDSLYF
TGTGCCAGCAGTGATTGGGACAGCCTCTATTTT
>few|TRBD1|TRBV19|TRBJ1-5
CASTKGASNSNQPQHF
TGTGCCAGTACTAAGGGGGCCTCCAATAGCAATCAGCCCCAGCATTTT
>.|.|TRBV2|TRBJ2-1
CARLAGGLYNEQFF
TGTGCCAGACTAGCCGGTGGCCTGTACAATGAGCAGTTCTTC
>.|TRBD1|TRBV6-1|TRBJ2-3
CASREPGQGTDTQYF
TGTGCCAGCAGAGAGCCGGGACAGGGCACAGATACGCAGTATTTT
>.|.|TRBV18|TRBJ1-5
CASSPPSGEPQHF
TGTGCCAGCTCACCACCGTCGGGGGAGCCCCAGCATTTT
>once|.|TRBV6-5|TRBJ2-2
CASSWGFGGELFF
TGTGCCAGCAGTTGGGGTTTTGGCGGGGAGCTGTTTTTT
>.|.|TRBV29-1|TRBJ2-7
CSASRGPSYEQYF
TGCAGCGCCTCCCGGGGGCCCTCCTACGAGCAGTACTTC